This entry lists 27 T cell receptor beta chains sequenced from one sample in a study of technical replicates of blood from a handful of donors. Clones were read by immunoSEQ multiplex PCR, and TCRdb kept only the in-frame ones, dropping some. The table records about 88,000 clones, roughly 94% of them present only once. The sample consisted of T cells isolated from PBMCs. These receptors all come from a human donor in good health.

The chain recombines TRBV6-1 with TRBJ1-1; tentative D call: TRBD1 (5 bases). Trimming took 3 bases from V and 3 from J, leaving 11 bases between them. Germline loops: CDR1 MNHNS, CDR2 SASEGT. The CDR3 covers 14 residues. The CDR3 spells CASSEGGGHTEAFF. The DNA for the CDR3 is TGTGCCAGCAGTGAGGGGGGAGGGCACACTGAAGCTTTCTTT.

The chain couples TRBV7-9 to TRBJ2-1; 7 nucleotides agree with TRBD2. Germline values: CDR1 SEHNR, CDR2 FQNEAQ (reference sequence). CDR3 length: 15 residues. V shed 2 bases and J 7 bases; nucleotides not matched to a gene: 8. The CDR3 reads CASSLSGRALNEQFF. As DNA, the CDR3 is TGTGCCAGCAGCTTAAGTGGGAGGGCTTTAAATGAGCAGTTCTTC.

Only one count was recorded for this clone. The gene calls are TRBV28 and TRBJ1-1; D gene unclear. Germline CDR1 MDHEN, CDR2 SYDVKM. V lost 4 bases and J 4 bases, leaving 10 bases between the germline ends. The CDR3 consists of 13 residues. The CDR3 DNA follows: TGTGCCAGCAGTTGGGTCACGGGCACTGAAGCTTTCTTT. Amino acids: CASSWVTGTEAFF.

This chain connects TRBV9 to TRBJ2-1; 11 bases are a match to TRBD2. The V gene end was trimmed by 4 bases and the J gene end by 8 bases; junction bases not matched to a gene: 8. This CDR3 is built from 15 residues. Germline loops: CDR1 SGDLS, CDR2 YYNGEE. CDR3 in amino acids: CASSQVLAGADEQFF. In nucleotides, the CDR3 is TGTGCCAGCAGCCAAGTACTAGCGGGAGCCGATGAGCAGTTCTTC.

This chain joins TRBV27 and TRBJ2-7; TRBD1 is a possible D gene (6 bases). Germline CDR1 is MNHEY and CDR2 is SMNVEV (reference sequence). This CDR3 region has 14 residues. V was pared by 3 bases and J by 0 bases, with 9 bases between. CDR3 DNA: TGTGCCAGCAGTTTCGGACAGACCTCCTACGAGCAGTACTTC. It is translated as CASSFGQTSYEQYF.

The chain combines TRBV4-2 with TRBJ1-1; no clear D. Deletions cut 0 bases from V and 4 bases from J, with 6 bases between. The CDR3 has 13 amino acids. Per the germline V gene, CDR1 is LGHNA and CDR2 is YNFKEQ. The CDR3 DNA sequence: TGTGCCAGCAGCCAAGATCATAGCACTGAAGCTTTCTTT. Protein: CASSQDHSTEAFF.

The chain carries TRBV5-1 and TRBJ1-4, with 8 bases lining up with TRBD1. From germline, CDR1 is SGHRS and CDR2 YFSETQ. The CDR3 consists of 16 residues. V gave up 5 bases and J gave up 2 bases; unmatched junction bases: 8. CDR3: CASSLGQGITNEKLFF. The CDR3 DNA reads as TGCGCCAGCAGTCTTGGACAGGGAATCACTAATGAAAAACTGTTTTTT.

The V call is TRBV25-1, the J call TRBJ2-7; D unresolved. V lost 3 bases to trimming and J lost 6 bases, with 24 bases between them. Germline V lookup: CDR1 MGHDK, CDR2 SYGVNS. The CDR3 extends over 17 amino acids. This chain's CDR3 is CASSEGPGTTLSGEQYF. In DNA form, the CDR3 reads TGTGCCAGCAGTGAGGGTCCCGGAACAACCCTTTCGGGCGAGCAGTACTTC.

V and J are TRBV4-1 and TRBJ2-7; 16 bases match TRBD2. The CDR3 runs to 18 residues. Germline V CDR1 and CDR2: MGHRA, YSYEKL. J gave up 7 bases and V 4 bases, and 13 bases lay outside the gene matches. The CDR3 sequence: CASSRRTGTSGRAEEQYF. The CDR3 region has the DNA TGCGCCAGCAGCCGACGGACAGGGACTAGCGGGAGGGCCGAGGAGCAGTACTTC.

V gene TRBV5-4 combines with J gene TRBJ1-4; possible D gene TRBD1, 5 bases. The V end was cut by 6 bases, the J end by 7 bases, with 19 bases between. The CDR3 sequence is 15 residues long. CDR1 is SGHNT, CDR2 YYREEE, per germline (reference sequence). CDR3 nucleotide sequence: TGTGCCAGCAAGATCCAGGGCCCGCCTGGTGAAAAACTGTTTTTT. It yields the protein CASKIQGPPGEKLFF.

A single count supports this clone. The gene calls are TRBV11-2 and TRBJ1-2; TRBD1 matches at 11 bases. V was pared by 4 bases and J by 1 base, with 8 bases of the junction left unmatched. The germline CDR1 and CDR2 sequences are SGHAT and FQNNGV. The CDR3 loop spans 17 amino acids. The CDR3 reads CASSSSQDRGLNYGYTF. CDR3 in DNA: TGTGCCAGCAGCTCCTCTCAGGACAGGGGGCTTAACTATGGCTACACCTTC.

The J gene is TRBJ1-1, the V gene TRBV10-3; a possible D gene is TRBD1 (5 bases). This CDR3 has 14 residues. CDR1 and CDR2 (germline): ENHRY, SYGVKD. Trimming cost V 4 bases and J 4 bases, with 13 bases left between them. The DNA of the CDR3 is TGTGCCATCAGTGGAGGGACTTTGGGCACTGAAGCTTTCTTT. Protein sequence: CAISGGTLGTEAFF.

The chain is built from TRBV7-3 and TRBJ2-3; D is unclear. The CDR3 has 12 amino acids. The V gene's germline CDR1 is SGHTA and CDR2 FQGTGA. With 2 bases removed from V and 6 bases from J, the gap between germline ends came to 6 bases. This CDR3 is CASSLFSDTQYF. In DNA, the CDR3 is TGTGCCAGCAGCTTATTTTCGGATACGCAGTATTTT. Filled out from reference TRBV7-3 and TRBJ2-3, the complete variable domain reads GAGVSQTPSNKVTEKGKYVELRCDPISGHTALYWYRQSLGQGPEFLIYFQGTGAADDSGLPNDRFFAVRPEGSVSTLKIQRTERGDSAVYLCASSLFSDTQYFGPGTRLTVL.

The chain carries TRBV4-1 and TRBJ2-3; 8 positions match TRBD2. The V gene's germline CDR1 is MGHRA and CDR2 YSYEKL. The CDR3 has 21 amino acids. V lost 4 bases and J lost 4; bases outside the gene matches: 25. The CDR3 DNA is TGCGCCAGCAGCCTCTTCGGGGGAGAGCGGGAGCTCCCGGATAACGCAGATACGCAGTATTTT. Translated: CASSLFGGERELPDNADTQYF.

V and J are TRBV7-2 and TRBJ1-2; D is unresolved. V shed 0 bases and J shed 4 bases, with 6 bases lying between them. The germline CDR1 and CDR2 sequences are SGHTA and FQGNSA. The CDR3 has 13 amino acids. The CDR3 protein is CASSLAGTYGYTF. The CDR3 DNA reads TGTGCCAGCAGCTTAGCGGGCACCTATGGCTACACCTTC. The variable domain in full, completed from reference TRBV7-2 and TRBJ1-2, reads GAGVSQSPSNKVTEKGKDVELRCDPISGHTALYWYRQSLGQGLEFLIYFQGNSAPDKSGLPSDRFSAERTGGSVSTLTIQRTQQEDSAVYLCASSLAGTYGYTFGSGTRLTVV.

This clone was detected a few times. The chain links TRBV7-6 to TRBJ2-1, with 8 nucleotides matching TRBD1. Trimming cost V 4 bases and J 6 bases; bases outside gene matches: 5. The V gene's germline CDR1 is SGHVS and CDR2 FNYEAQ. This CDR3 comprises 14 residues. The CDR3: CASSSLTGVNEQFF. The CDR3, as DNA: TGTGCCAGCAGCTCCCTGACAGGGGTCAATGAGCAGTTCTTC.

The genes are TRBV30 and TRBJ2-1; TRBD2 might be the D (5 bases). CDR1 is GTSNPN, CDR2 SVGIG, per germline (reference sequence). V lost 2 bases, J lost 4 bases, and 9 bases lay in between. The CDR3 totals 13 residues. The CDR3 DNA reads as TGTGCCTGGAGTCCTAGCAGATACAATGAGCAGTTCTTC. The encoded protein is CAWSPSRYNEQFF.

V gene TRBV7-3 combines with J gene TRBJ2-7, with 9 positions matching TRBD1. Germline CDR1 reads SGHTA; CDR2 reads FQGTGA. The CDR3 is 15 amino acids. The V segment lost 4 bases and the J segment 5 bases; nucleotides outside the gene matches: 9. The CDR3 nucleotides read TGTGCCAGCAGCTATACCCGGGACAGGGCGGACGAGCAGTACTTC. Its protein product is CASSYTRDRADEQYF.

The chain couples TRBV29-1 to TRBJ2-1; TRBD1 might be the D (5 bases). The V end lost 5 bases, the J end lost 0 bases, and 8 bases lay between the germline ends. This CDR3 has 13 amino acids. CDR1 is SQVTM, CDR2 ANQGSEA, per germline. The CDR3 reads CSVQGLSYNEQFF. In DNA, the CDR3 is TGCAGCGTTCAGGGCCTCTCCTACAATGAGCAGTTCTTC.

This clone was observed once. The V gene is TRBV9, the J gene TRBJ2-3; 11 nucleotides line up with TRBD2. CDR1 and CDR2 (germline): SGDLS, YYNGEE. The CDR3 length is 16 residues. V shed 3 bases, J shed 1 base, and the junction held 4 bases outside the gene matches. The CDR3 nucleotides are TGTGCCAGCAGCGCTCTGGGACTAGCGGGCACAGATACGCAGTATTTT. Amino acid sequence: CASSALGLAGTDTQYF.

This clone was seen a few times. The V call is TRBV5-1, the J call TRBJ2-7; D gene ambiguous. Germline V lookup: CDR1 SGHRS, CDR2 YFSETQ. V was trimmed by 0 bases and J by 0 bases, leaving 4 bases between them. The CDR3 is 13 residues long. CDR3 sequence: CASSLGHSYEQYF. CDR3 DNA: TGCGCCAGCAGCTTGGGACACTCCTACGAGCAGTACTTC. Filled out from reference TRBV5-1 and TRBJ2-7, the complete variable domain reads KAGVTQTPRYLIKTRGQQVTLSCSPISGHRSVSWYQQTPGQGLQFLFEYFSETQRNKGNFPGRFSGRQFSNSRSEMNVSTLELGDSALYLCASSLGHSYEQYFGPGTRLTVT.

This chain connects TRBV10-1 to TRBJ2-7, with D perhaps matching TRBD2 (6 bases). V lost 9 bases to trimming and J lost 3 bases, with 12 bases between them. The germline CDR1 and CDR2 sequences are WNHNN and SYGVQD (reference sequence). The CDR3 has 12 amino acids. CDR3 amino acids: CARRDSNYEQYF. The DNA of the CDR3 is TGCGCCAGAAGGGACTCCAACTACGAGCAGTACTTC.

The V gene is TRBV5-4, the J gene TRBJ2-7; 8 positions agree with TRBD2. CDR3 length equals 14 residues. The V segment lost 4 bases and the J segment 5 bases; nucleotides outside the gene matches: 8. CDR1 is SGHNT and CDR2 is YYREEE in the germline V gene (reference sequence). DNA for the CDR3: TGTGCCAGCAGCGCCAGCGGGAGTCACGACGAGCAGTACTTC. Its translation: CASSASGSHDEQYF.

This sequence joins TRBV29-1 and TRBJ2-7; the match to TRBD2 covers 14 bases. Germline-derived CDR1 and CDR2 are SQVTM and ANQGSEA. The CDR3 length is 13 residues. Trimming took 7 bases from V and 6 from J; bases not matched to a gene: 5. The CDR3 spells CSGGTSGSSEQYF. CDR3 DNA sequence: TGCAGCGGCGGGACTAGCGGGAGTTCCGAGCAGTACTTC.

The V call is TRBV4-1, the J call TRBJ2-5; a possible D gene is TRBD1 (6 bases). The CDR3 is 15 residues long. Germline-derived CDR1 and CDR2 are MGHRA and YSYEKL. V was cut by 0 bases and J by 6 bases, with 14 bases left in between. Here the CDR3 DNA reads TGCGCCAGCAGCCAAGATGCCGGACAGATGAAGACCCAGTACTTC. The encoded protein is CASSQDAGQMKTQYF.

This clone occurred a few times. This rearrangement joins TRBV27 to TRBJ1-1, with unresolved D. V was clipped by 6 bases and J by 0 bases, with 8 bases between them. This CDR3 is 13 amino acids long. Looked up from germline, CDR1 is MNHEY and CDR2 is SMNVEV (reference sequence). DNA for the CDR3: TGTGCCAGCAGACTAGGATTGAACACTGAAGCTTTCTTT. It specifies CASRLGLNTEAFF.

The rearrangement links TRBV15 to TRBJ1-4; 7 bases line up with TRBD1. The V gene end was trimmed by 2 bases and the J gene end by 7 bases; junction bases not matched to a gene: 7. Germline V CDR1 and CDR2: LNHNV, YYDKDF (reference sequence). The CDR3 has 15 residues. The CDR3 here is CATSRIDRAGEKLFF. CDR3 in DNA: TGTGCCACCAGCAGAATCGACAGGGCCGGTGAAAAACTGTTTTTT.